Listed below are T cell receptor beta chains from one sample, sequenced in a study of control samples from healthy donors and cancer patients. Method: immunoSEQ multiplex PCR; TCRdb's copy keeps in-frame clones and lacks some. The profile covers fewer than 200,000 clones, with approximately 90% appearing a single time and approximately 1.5% taken by the ten largest. Source material: blood. These receptors came from a man aged 25 to 40 in good health. CDR3s include the opening cysteine and the closing phenylalanine or tryptophan. The D gene is left open where the match is weak. Some rows mark clone size as missing; the rest say once, few, many or name a class of expanded clone.

abundance: NA
d_gene: NA
v_gene: TRBV10-3
j_gene: TRBJ1-2
CDR3aa: CAIRWSGAGKYGYTF
CDR3nt: TGTGCCATCAGATGGTCAGGGGCCGGAAAATATGGCTACACCTTC

abundance: NA
d_gene: TRBD1
v_gene: TRBV3-1/TRBV3-2
j_gene: TRBJ2-2
CDR3aa: CASSLWDSSTGELFF
CDR3nt: TGTGCCAGCAGTCTCTGGGACAGCTCGACCGGGGAGCTGTTTTTT

abundance: few
d_gene: NA
v_gene: TRBV7-2
j_gene: TRBJ1-2
CDR3aa: CASSLVGSEANYGYTF
CDR3nt: TGTGCCAGCAGCTTAGTTGGCAGCGAAGCTAACTATGGCTACACCTTC

abundance: NA
d_gene: NA
v_gene: TRBV5-4
j_gene: TRBJ2-5
CDR3aa: CASSFRGQETQYF
CDR3nt: TGTGCCAGCAGCTTTCGGGGACAAGAGACCCAGTACTTC

abundance: NA
d_gene: NA
v_gene: TRBV7-9
j_gene: TRBJ1-3
CDR3aa: CASSALWGNTIYF
CDR3nt: TGTGCCAGCAGCGCCCTCTGGGGAAACACCATATATTTT

abundance: NA
d_gene: NA
v_gene: TRBV2
j_gene: TRBJ1-2
CDR3aa: CASSENRQVYGYTF
CDR3nt: TGTGCCAGCAGTGAGAATAGGCAGGTCTATGGCTACACCTTC

abundance: NA
d_gene: NA
v_gene: TRBV29-1
j_gene: TRBJ2-7
CDR3aa: CSVAQGRIYEQYF
CDR3nt: TGCAGCGTCGCGCAAGGGAGGATTTACGAGCAGTACTTC

abundance: NA
d_gene: NA
v_gene: TRBV20-1
j_gene: TRBJ1-1
CDR3aa: CSASRDTEAFF
CDR3nt: TGCAGTGCTTCCAGGGACACTGAAGCTTTCTTT

abundance: NA
d_gene: NA
v_gene: TRBV3-1/TRBV3-2
j_gene: TRBJ1-6
CDR3aa: CASSPLRTNSPLHF
CDR3nt: TGTGCCAGCAGCCCCTTACGGACTAATTCACCCCTCCACTTT

abundance: NA
d_gene: NA
v_gene: TRBV19
j_gene: TRBJ2-7
CDR3aa: CASSVSVVRDGYYEQYF
CDR3nt: TGTGCCAGTAGTGTTTCAGTAGTAAGGGACGGATACTACGAGCAGTACTTC

abundance: NA
d_gene: NA
v_gene: TRBV9
j_gene: TRBJ2-1
CDR3aa: CASSVEGSPYNEQFF
CDR3nt: TGTGCCAGCAGCGTAGAGGGGTCTCCCTACAATGAGCAGTTCTTC

abundance: NA
d_gene: NA
v_gene: TRBV27
j_gene: TRBJ1-2
CDR3aa: CASSFRGLHYGYTF
CDR3nt: TGTGCCAGCAGTTTCCGGGGACTCCACTATGGCTACACCTTC

abundance: NA
d_gene: NA
v_gene: TRBV28
j_gene: TRBJ2-7
CDR3aa: CASSRRMGVREQYF
CDR3nt: TGTGCCAGCAGTAGACGGATGGGGGTTAGGGAGCAGTACTTC

abundance: NA
d_gene: NA
v_gene: TRBV11-2
j_gene: TRBJ1-1
CDR3aa: CASSPAAGRGTEAFF
CDR3nt: TGTGCCAGCAGCCCAGCCGCAGGGAGGGGGACTGAAGCTTTCTTT

abundance: NA
d_gene: TRBD1
v_gene: TRBV7-2
j_gene: TRBJ1-1
CDR3aa: CASSFRPGGFTNTEAFF
CDR3nt: TGTGCCAGCAGCTTCCGGCCAGGGGGCTTTACGAACACTGAAGCTTTCTTT

abundance: NA
d_gene: NA
v_gene: TRBV7-2
j_gene: TRBJ1-2
CDR3aa: CASSLTTANYGYTF
CDR3nt: TGTGCCAGCAGCTTAACGACTGCTAACTATGGCTACACCTTC

abundance: NA
d_gene: NA
v_gene: TRBV5-4
j_gene: TRBJ1-1
CDR3aa: CASSRVQGSGTEAFF
CDR3nt: TGTGCCAGCAGCCGCGTTCAGGGGTCGGGCACTGAAGCTTTCTTT

abundance: NA
d_gene: NA
v_gene: TRBV5-4
j_gene: TRBJ2-3
CDR3aa: CASSLISGGGRGTDTQYF
CDR3nt: TGTGCCAGCAGCTTGATCTCAGGAGGGGGTCGGGGGACAGATACGCAGTATTTT

abundance: few
d_gene: TRBD2
v_gene: TRBV30
j_gene: TRBJ2-1
CDR3aa: CASRGLAGGYNEQFF
CDR3nt: TGTGCCTCCCGGGGGCTAGCGGGGGGATACAATGAGCAGTTCTTC

abundance: NA
d_gene: NA
v_gene: TRBV5-6
j_gene: TRBJ1-2
CDR3aa: CASRVDGPRGYGYTF
CDR3nt: TGTGCCAGCAGAGTGGACGGGCCCAGGGGCTATGGCTACACCTTC

abundance: NA
d_gene: NA
v_gene: TRBV6-1
j_gene: TRBJ1-2
CDR3aa: CASSEGGPNYGYTF
CDR3nt: TGTGCCAGCAGTGAAGGGGGCCCAAACTATGGCTACACCTTC

abundance: NA
d_gene: TRBD1
v_gene: TRBV18
j_gene: TRBJ2-7
CDR3aa: CASSPSPAQGAYEQYF
CDR3nt: TGTGCCAGCTCACCTAGCCCGGCACAGGGGGCTTACGAGCAGTACTTC

abundance: NA
d_gene: NA
v_gene: TRBV14
j_gene: TRBJ2-3
CDR3aa: CASSHQAAYTDTQYF
CDR3nt: TGTGCCAGCAGCCACCAAGCGGCCTACACAGATACGCAGTATTTT

abundance: NA
d_gene: NA
v_gene: TRBV20-1
j_gene: TRBJ2-7
CDR3aa: CSAADSRQYF
CDR3nt: TGCAGTGCTGCCGACTCAAGGCAGTACTTC

abundance: NA
d_gene: NA
v_gene: TRBV7-3
j_gene: TRBJ1-1
CDR3aa: CASSLFVSRDTEAFF
CDR3nt: TGTGCCAGCAGCCTCTTTGTGAGTAGGGACACTGAAGCTTTCTTT

abundance: NA
d_gene: NA
v_gene: TRBV5-6
j_gene: TRBJ1-1
CDR3aa: CASSAGGPEAFF
CDR3nt: TGTGCCAGCAGCGCCGGGGGGCCTGAAGCTTTCTTT

abundance: NA
d_gene: NA
v_gene: TRBV18
j_gene: TRBJ1-2
CDR3aa: CASSPGNGYGYTF
CDR3nt: TGTGCCAGCTCACCAGGGAATGGCTATGGCTACACCTTC